This is a list of T cell receptor beta chains from one sample in a study of blood T cell repertoires in COVID-19. Some clones are missing from TCRdb's copy, which holds only in-frame ones; the method was immunoSEQ multiplex PCR. The data show 110,000 or so clones, with about 84% seen just once and about 1.6% held by the top ten. Source material: peripheral blood. These TCRs come from a man aged 50 to 59 with acute or convalescent COVID-19. CDR3s include the opening cysteine and the closing phenylalanine or tryptophan. D genes are given only for firm matches. Expanded clones are given a class, and other clones once, few, many or no size at all.

j_call: TRBJ2-3
v_call: TRBV29-1
clone_size: -
d_call: -
cdr3_nt: TGCAGCGTGACCTTATTGGGGACTAGCACAGATACGCAGTATTTT
cdr3_aa: CSVTLLGTSTDTQYF

j_call: TRBJ2-1
v_call: TRBV15
clone_size: -
d_call: -
cdr3_nt: TGTGCCACCAGCAGCCTAGCGCGGGACAATGAGCAGTTCTTC
cdr3_aa: CATSSLARDNEQFF

j_call: TRBJ2-3
v_call: TRBV2
clone_size: -
d_call: -
cdr3_nt: TGTGCCAGCACTTTACCGTCAGGACTCTCTAGCACAGATACGCAGTATTTT
cdr3_aa: CASTLPSGLSSTDTQYF

j_call: TRBJ2-1
v_call: TRBV5-1
clone_size: -
d_call: TRBD1
cdr3_nt: TGCGCCAGCCAAAACAGGGGGTCTTACAATGAGCAGTTCTTC
cdr3_aa: CASQNRGSYNEQFF

j_call: TRBJ1-1
v_call: TRBV5-6
clone_size: -
d_call: TRBD1
cdr3_nt: TGTGCCAGCAGCTGGGACAGGGGAAGCACTGAAGCTTTCTTT
cdr3_aa: CASSWDRGSTEAFF

j_call: TRBJ2-2
v_call: TRBV7-3
clone_size: -
d_call: TRBD1
cdr3_nt: TGTGCCAGCAGCTCGGGACAGGCCACCGGGGAGCTGTTTTTT
cdr3_aa: CASSSGQATGELFF

j_call: TRBJ1-5
v_call: TRBV4-1
clone_size: -
d_call: -
cdr3_nt: TGCGCCAGCAGCCAAGATCATAGCAATCAGCCCCAGCATTTT
cdr3_aa: CASSQDHSNQPQHF

j_call: TRBJ1-1
v_call: TRBV14
clone_size: -
d_call: -
cdr3_nt: TGTGCCAGCAGCCAGGGACTGCGGAACACTGAAGCTTTCTTT
cdr3_aa: CASSQGLRNTEAFF

j_call: TRBJ1-2
v_call: TRBV5-5
clone_size: -
d_call: -
cdr3_nt: TGTGCCAGCAGCTTGCCAGGAGGGTATGGCTACACCTTC
cdr3_aa: CASSLPGGYGYTF

j_call: TRBJ1-2
v_call: TRBV12-3/TRBV12-4
clone_size: -
d_call: -
cdr3_nt: TGTGCCAGCAGTTTGAGTAACTATGGCTACACCTTC
cdr3_aa: CASSLSNYGYTF

j_call: TRBJ1-1
v_call: TRBV7-6
clone_size: few
d_call: TRBD1
cdr3_nt: TGTGCCAGCAGCCCTCGGACAGGGATGAACACTGAAGCTTTCTTT
cdr3_aa: CASSPRTGMNTEAFF

j_call: TRBJ1-2
v_call: TRBV24-1
clone_size: once
d_call: TRBD1
cdr3_nt: TGTGCCACCAGTGATAGGGTAGGGGGCAATGGCTACACCTTC
cdr3_aa: CATSDRVGGNGYTF

j_call: TRBJ1-2
v_call: TRBV19
clone_size: few
d_call: TRBD1
cdr3_nt: TGTGCCAGTAGTATAGAGGACAGGGGAAGACATGGCTACACCTTC
cdr3_aa: CASSIEDRGRHGYTF

j_call: TRBJ1-4
v_call: TRBV6-5
clone_size: -
d_call: -
cdr3_nt: TGTGCCAGCAGTTACAGAGTTGGCCGGGATGAAAAACTGTTTTTT
cdr3_aa: CASSYRVGRDEKLFF

j_call: TRBJ2-1
v_call: TRBV30
clone_size: -
d_call: -
cdr3_nt: TGTGCCTGGAGTCAGGTCTACAATGAGCAGTTCTTC
cdr3_aa: CAWSQVYNEQFF

j_call: TRBJ2-3
v_call: TRBV12-3/TRBV12-4
clone_size: -
d_call: -
cdr3_nt: TGTGCCAGCAGTTTCCATCCAGATACGCAGTATTTT
cdr3_aa: CASSFHPDTQYF

j_call: TRBJ2-7
v_call: TRBV28
clone_size: -
d_call: -
cdr3_nt: TGTGCCACCTTCACCGGGACAAGTAAGCAGTACTTC
cdr3_aa: CATFTGTSKQYF

j_call: TRBJ1-2
v_call: TRBV29-1
clone_size: -
d_call: TRBD1
cdr3_nt: TGCAGCGTTGCGGGTAGGGGGCGCGACTATGGCTACACCTTC
cdr3_aa: CSVAGRGRDYGYTF